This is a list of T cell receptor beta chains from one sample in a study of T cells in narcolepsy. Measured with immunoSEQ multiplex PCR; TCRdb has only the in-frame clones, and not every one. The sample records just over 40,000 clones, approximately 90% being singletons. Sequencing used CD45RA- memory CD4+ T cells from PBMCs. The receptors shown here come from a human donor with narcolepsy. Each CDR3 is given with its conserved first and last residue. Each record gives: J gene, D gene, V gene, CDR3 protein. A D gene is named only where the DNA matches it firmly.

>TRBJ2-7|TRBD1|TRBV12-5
CASGSFRGGDRDRGYEQYF
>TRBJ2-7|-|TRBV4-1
CASSPYQGGRDTYEQYF
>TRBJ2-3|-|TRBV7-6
CASSLLTTSTDTQYF
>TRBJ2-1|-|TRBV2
CASRGRRVDEQFF
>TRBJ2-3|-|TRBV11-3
CASSLAGGRLTNTDTQYF
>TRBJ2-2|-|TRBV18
CASSPGGGLRTGELFF
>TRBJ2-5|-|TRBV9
CASSVAPSLETQYF
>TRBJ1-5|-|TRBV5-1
CASSLEQLTPNQPQHF
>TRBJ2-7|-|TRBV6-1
CASNVGGWGYEQYF
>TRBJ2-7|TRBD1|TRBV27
CASSLRATGTGRYEQYF
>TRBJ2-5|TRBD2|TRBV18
CASSPHGGSRGLAGWQETQYF
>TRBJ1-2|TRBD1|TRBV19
CASELPGTAYGYTF
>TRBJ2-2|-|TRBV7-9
CATVQGVAGELFF
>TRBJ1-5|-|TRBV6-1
CASSEVRGQPQHF